The 10 T cell receptor beta chains reported below all come from one sample, sequenced in a study of cytomegalovirus exposure and HLA in healthy donors. The data were produced by immunoSEQ multiplex PCR, yet TCRdb's version contains in-frame clones alone and is incomplete. This table holds tens of thousands of clones, about 90% found once. The specimen was PBMCs. These receptors came from a woman between 18 and 29 years old in good health and CMV-seropositive.

This rearrangement joins TRBV28 to TRBJ2-3; 10 nucleotides align to TRBD1. CDR1 and CDR2 from the germline V gene are MDHEN and SYDVKM. This CDR3 comprises 14 residues. With 8 bases clipped from V and 5 bases from J, the junction kept 7 bases outside the gene matches. In nucleotides, the CDR3 is TGTGCCAGCGGGGGGACAGGGGTTGTAGATACGCAGTATTTT. Translating gives CASGGTGVVDTQYF.

The rearrangement uses TRBV15 and TRBJ2-2; 7 nucleotides agree with TRBD1. The CDR3 totals 15 residues. With V trimmed by 3 bases and J by 3 bases, 4 bases remained unmatched. CDR1 is LNHNV and CDR2 is YYDKDF in the germline V gene (reference sequence). The CDR3 sequence is CATSRDRRYTGELFF. The CDR3, as DNA: TGTGCCACCAGCAGGGACAGGCGTTACACCGGGGAGCTGTTTTTT.

The chain carries TRBV6-1 and TRBJ2-3; the match to TRBD2 covers 7 bases. Per the germline V gene, CDR1 is MNHNS and CDR2 is SASEGT. The CDR3 has 12 amino acids. Losses at the gene ends were 10 bases for V and 2 bases for J; bases not matched to a gene: 3. The CDR3 here is CATTSPTDTQYF. The CDR3 DNA is TGTGCCACGACTAGCCCCACAGATACGCAGTATTTT.

J is TRBJ2-5 and V is TRBV7-2; a weak D match, TRBD1 (6 bases). The CDR3 is 16 residues long. Germline loops: CDR1 SGHTA, CDR2 FQGNSA. V was pared by 5 bases and J by 2 bases, with 18 bases between. The CDR3 nucleotides read TGTGCCAGCAGCCTAGGGGCGGGCAGGGGACAAGAGACCCAGTACTTC. This sequence encodes CASSLGAGRGQETQYF.

This sequence joins TRBV6-1 and TRBJ1-5; D gene uncertain. Trimming removed 3 bases from V and 11 bases from J, with 8 bases in between. Germline lookup yields CDR1 MNHNS and CDR2 SASEGT. The CDR3 is made up of 11 amino acids. The chain's CDR3 is CASSETGSQHF. CDR3 bases: TGTGCCAGCAGTGAGACGGGGTCCCAGCATTTT.

This clone was detected a few times. The chain carries TRBV5-6 and TRBJ2-6, with TRBD2 matching over 7 bases. The germline gives CDR1 SGHDT, CDR2 YYEEEE. The trim removed 1 base at V and 0 bases at J, leaving 10 bases unmatched. This CDR3 region has 19 residues. The CDR3: CASSLWGGWQSSGANVLTF. The CDR3 DNA reads as TGTGCCAGCAGCTTGTGGGGGGGATGGCAGTCCTCTGGGGCCAACGTCCTGACTTTC. Together with reference TRBV5-6 and TRBJ2-6, the CDR3 gives the full variable domain: DAGVTQSPTHLIKTRGQQVTLRCSPKSGHDTVSWYQQALGQGPQFIFQYYEEEERQRGNFPDRFSGHQFPNYSSELNVNALLLGDSALYLCASSLWGGWQSSGANVLTFGAGSRLTVL.

The V call is TRBV10-3, the J call TRBJ1-2; D is possibly TRBD1 (6 bases). Germline V lookup: CDR1 ENHRY, CDR2 SYGVKD. The CDR3 covers 15 residues. With 9 bases removed from V and 5 bases from J, the gap between germline ends came to 22 bases. The CDR3 spells CAIPADGGRRYGYTF. The CDR3 DNA is TGTGCCATTCCCGCGGACGGGGGGCGCAGGTATGGCTACACCTTC.

This clone was picked up a small number of times. The rearrangement joins TRBV30 to TRBJ1-2; 9 bases line up with TRBD1. Trimming at V came to 4 bases and at J to 4 bases, leaving 7 bases not matched to a gene. Germline loops: CDR1 GTSNPN, CDR2 SVGIG (reference sequence). CDR3 size: 14 residues. The chain's CDR3 is CAWNPDRGGYGYTF. The CDR3 DNA sequence: TGTGCCTGGAACCCGGACAGGGGAGGCTATGGCTACACCTTC.

In nucleotides, the CDR3 is TGCAGCGTAGCTGGGGGGGTGAACACTGAAGCTTTCTTT. This sequence encodes CSVAGGVNTEAFF. This chain uses TRBV29-1 with TRBJ1-1, with D perhaps TRBD1 (5 bases). Germline V CDR1 and CDR2: SQVTM, ANQGSEA. The length of the CDR3 is 13 residues. The V end was cut by 6 bases, the J end by 0 bases, with 11 bases between.

The chain has TRBV5-1 and TRBJ2-2; tentative D call: TRBD2 (6 bases). There are 15 residues in the CDR3. Germline V gives CDR1 SGHRS, CDR2 YFSETQ. The V end lost 2 bases, the J end lost 7 bases, and 15 bases lay between the germline ends. This CDR3 is CASSFSGTPLGELFF. The CDR3 DNA is TGCGCCAGCAGCTTTTCAGGGACTCCCCTCGGGGAGCTGTTTTTT.